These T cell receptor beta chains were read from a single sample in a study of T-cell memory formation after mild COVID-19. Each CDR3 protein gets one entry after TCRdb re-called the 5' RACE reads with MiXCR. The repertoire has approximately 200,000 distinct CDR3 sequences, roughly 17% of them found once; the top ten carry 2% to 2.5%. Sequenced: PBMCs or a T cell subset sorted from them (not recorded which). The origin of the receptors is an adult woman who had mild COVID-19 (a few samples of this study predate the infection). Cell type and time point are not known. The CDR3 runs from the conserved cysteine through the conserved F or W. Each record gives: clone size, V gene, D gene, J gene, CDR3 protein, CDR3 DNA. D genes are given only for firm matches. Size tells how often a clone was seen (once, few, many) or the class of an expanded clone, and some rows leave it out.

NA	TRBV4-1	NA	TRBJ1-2	CASSQDSAAARGYTF	TGCGCCAGCAGCCAAGATTCTGCAGCCGCCCGGGGCTACACCTTC
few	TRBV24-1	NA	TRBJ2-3	CATSDPEQDTQYF	TGTGCCACCAGTGATCCGGAACAGGATACGCAGTATTTT
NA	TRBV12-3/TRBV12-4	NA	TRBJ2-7	CASSPDSSSYEQYF	TGTGCCAGCAGCCCGGACTCAAGCTCCTACGAGCAGTACTTC
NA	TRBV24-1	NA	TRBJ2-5	CATSAVAAPQETQYF	TGTGCCACCAGTGCAGTGGCAGCTCCACAAGAGACCCAGTACTTC
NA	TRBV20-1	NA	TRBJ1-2	CSARGAGGLAGGYTF	TGCAGTGCTAGAGGGGCAGGCGGCCTAGCGGGTGGCTACACCTTC
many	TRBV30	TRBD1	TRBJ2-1	CAWIGSGGVGNEQFF	TGTGCCTGGATTGGGTCAGGGGGCGTTGGCAATGAGCAGTTCTTC
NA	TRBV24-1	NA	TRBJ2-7	CATSDSLYEQYF	TGTGCCACCAGTGACTCCCTCTACGAGCAGTACTTC
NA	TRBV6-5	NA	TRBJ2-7	CASRGTDLYEQYF	TGTGCCAGCCGCGGGACGGACCTCTACGAGCAGTACTTC
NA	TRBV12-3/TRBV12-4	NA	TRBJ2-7	CASSLPGRRAKYEQYF	TGTGCCAGCAGCCTACCCGGGCGCAGGGCTAAGTACGAGCAGTACTTC
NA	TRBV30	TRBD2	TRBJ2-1	CAWGLAGVINEQFF	TGTGCCTGGGGACTAGCGGGAGTTATAAATGAGCAGTTCTTC
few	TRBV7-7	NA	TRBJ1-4	CASSLLRGTNEKLFF	TGTGCCAGCAGCTTACTTCGGGGGACTAATGAAAAACTGTTTTTT
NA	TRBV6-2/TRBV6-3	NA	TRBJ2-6	CASSRTISGANVLTF	TGTGCCAGCAGCCGGACGATCTCTGGGGCCAACGTCCTGACTTTC
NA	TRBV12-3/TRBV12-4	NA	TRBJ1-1	CASRPGSGPNTEAFF	TGTGCCAGCAGACCCGGGTCCGGACCGAACACTGAAGCTTTCTTT
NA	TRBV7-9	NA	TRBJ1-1	CASSLPGDTEAFF	TGTGCCAGCAGCTTGCCGGGGGACACTGAAGCTTTCTTT
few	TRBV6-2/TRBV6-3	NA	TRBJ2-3	CASSYGQFTDTQYF	TGTGCCAGCAGTTACGGACAGTTCACAGATACGCAGTATTTT
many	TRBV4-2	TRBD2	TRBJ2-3	CASSQAPAGVRDTQYF	TGTGCCAGCAGCCAAGCCCCAGCGGGAGTAAGAGATACGCAGTATTTT
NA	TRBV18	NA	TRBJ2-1	CASSPNRGDEQFF	TGTGCCAGCTCACCGAATCGGGGCGATGAGCAGTTCTTC
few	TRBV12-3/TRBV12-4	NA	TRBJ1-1	CASSPQMRTEAFF	TGTGCCAGCAGTCCCCAAATGCGTACTGAAGCTTTCTTT
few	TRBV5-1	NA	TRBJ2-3	CASSTENTQYF	TGCGCCAGCAGTACCGAGAACACGCAGTATTTT
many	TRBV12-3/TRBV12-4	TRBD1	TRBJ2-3	CASSLTGPADTQYF	TGTGCCAGCAGTTTGACAGGGCCCGCAGATACGCAGTATTTT
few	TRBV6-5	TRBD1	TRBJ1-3	CASSRGTAGNTIYF	TGTGCCAGCTCCAGGGGGACCGCTGGAAACACCATATATTTT
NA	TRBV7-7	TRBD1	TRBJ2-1	CASSPSGQGFRDEQFF	TGTGCCAGCAGCCCGTCGGGACAGGGGTTTCGCGATGAGCAGTTCTTC
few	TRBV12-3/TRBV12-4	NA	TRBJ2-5	CASSLGRDRPAQYF	TGTGCCAGCAGTTTAGGGCGGGACCGGCCGGCCCAGTACTTC
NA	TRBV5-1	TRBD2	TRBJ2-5	CASSGRTSRQETQYF	TGCGCCAGCAGCGGTAGGACTAGCAGACAAGAGACCCAGTACTTC
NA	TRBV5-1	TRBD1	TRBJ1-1	CASSFDRGRSDTEAFF	TGCGCCAGCAGCTTCGACAGGGGGCGAAGTGACACTGAAGCTTTCTTT
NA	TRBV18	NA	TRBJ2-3	CASSPTTTITDTQYF	TGTGCCAGCTCACCTACGACTACTATCACAGATACGCAGTATTTT
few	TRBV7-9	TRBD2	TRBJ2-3	CASVKRGAGARGDTQYF	TGTGCCAGCGTAAAGCGGGGAGCGGGGGCCCGGGGGGATACGCAGTATTTT
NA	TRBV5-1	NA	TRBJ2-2	CASSLKGLTGELFF	TGCGCCAGCAGCTTGAAGGGGCTCACCGGGGAGCTGTTTTTT
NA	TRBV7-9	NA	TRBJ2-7	CASSSEDRLSYEQYF	TGTGCCAGCAGCTCTGAAGACAGGCTCTCCTACGAGCAGTACTTC
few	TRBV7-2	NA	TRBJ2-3	CASSLEGQSTDTQYF	TGTGCCAGCAGCTTAGAGGGCCAGAGCACAGATACGCAGTATTTT
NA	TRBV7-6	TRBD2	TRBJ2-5	CASSFWGTSGRRQKETQYF	TGTGCCAGCAGCTTTTGGGGGACTAGCGGGCGGCGCCAGAAAGAGACCCAGTACTTC
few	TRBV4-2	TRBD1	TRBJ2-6	CASSQVGGQGAGANVLTF	TGTGCCAGCAGCCAAGTAGGGGGACAGGGTGCTGGGGCCAACGTCCTGACTTTC
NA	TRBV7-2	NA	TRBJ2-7	CASSLGLTEQYF	TGTGCCAGCAGCTTGGGACTCACTGAGCAGTACTTC
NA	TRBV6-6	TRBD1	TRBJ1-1	CASSPTGGVGEAFF	TGTGCCAGCAGTCCCACAGGGGGGGTGGGCGAAGCTTTCTTT
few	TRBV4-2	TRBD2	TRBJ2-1	CASSQERTSGRTNEQFF	TGTGCCAGCAGCCAAGAAAGGACTAGCGGGAGGACTAATGAGCAGTTCTTC
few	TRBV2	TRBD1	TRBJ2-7	CASRGPPRDRDEQYF	TGTGCCAGCAGGGGACCCCCCAGAGACAGGGACGAGCAGTACTTC
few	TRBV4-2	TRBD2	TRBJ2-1	CASSQAGTSGNNEQFF	TGTGCCAGCAGCCAAGCCGGGACTAGCGGTAACAATGAGCAGTTCTTC